This note documents a single T cell receptor beta chain sequence. A junction boundary mismatches the germline segment, possibly from a read error. Germline CDR1 reads MNHNY; CDR2 reads SVGAGI (reference sequence). The CDR3 is 14 amino acids. With a J-beta primer mix and a sample-barcoded 5' primer, a second PCR ran 7 to 11 cycles. TCRdb redid the calling of the 5' RACE reads with MiXCR, one entry per CDR3 protein. The sample holds about 1.8 million distinct CDR3 sequences, 49% seen once. This specimen comes from a study of blood T cells in healthy people across ages. The rearrangement joins TRBV6-6 to TRBJ2-5, with TRBD1 matching over 7 bases. The origin of this receptor is a woman between 40 and 50 years old in good health. Sequenced input: blood. The CDR3 nucleotides are TGTGCCAGCAAGATGACAGGGCAGCAAGAGGCCCAGTACTTC. This gives the protein CASKMTGQQEAQYF.